The present T cell receptor beta chain was sequenced within a study of T cell responses to AZD1222 COVID-19 vaccine. Study outcomes and limitations: Clonal diversity was possibly underestimated, and white British individuals and females predominated among donors. There were vaccine-associated CD4 TCRs across spike, dominant at 160-218 and 743-854. Scientists sampled the repertoires only once the peak T cell response had passed.

This clone has only one observation. Its antigen remains unknown. The V and J ends lost 5 bases and 0 bases respectively, with 10 bases between them. The CDR3 sequence is 15 residues long. Germline V lookup: CDR1 MNHEY, CDR2 SVGAGI. This table comes from immunoSEQ multiplex PCR, and its TCRdb copy is limited to in-frame clones, with some not included. The sample consists of roughly 130,000 clones, around 90% of them appearing once. Sequencing used peripheral blood, obtained on day 0 of AZD1222 vaccination. This chain connects TRBV6-5 to TRBJ2-2, with TRBD1 as a possible D gene (6 bases). This receptor was taken from an adult in good health. The CDR3 bases are TGTGCCAGCAGTAGGGGGACACCGAACACCGGGGAGCTGTTTTTT. It specifies CASSRGTPNTGELFF.